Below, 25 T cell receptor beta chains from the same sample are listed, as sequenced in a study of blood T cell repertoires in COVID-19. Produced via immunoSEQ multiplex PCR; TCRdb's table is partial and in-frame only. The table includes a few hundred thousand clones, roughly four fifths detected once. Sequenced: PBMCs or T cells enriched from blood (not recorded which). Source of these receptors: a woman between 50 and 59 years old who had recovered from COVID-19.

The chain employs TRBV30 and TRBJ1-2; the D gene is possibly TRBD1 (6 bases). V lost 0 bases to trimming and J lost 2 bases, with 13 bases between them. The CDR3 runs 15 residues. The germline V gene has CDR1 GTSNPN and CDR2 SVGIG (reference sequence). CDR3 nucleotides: TGTGCCTGGAGTGTAGGGGGTGTCGGGAACTATGGCTACACCTTC. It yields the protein CAWSVGGVGNYGYTF.

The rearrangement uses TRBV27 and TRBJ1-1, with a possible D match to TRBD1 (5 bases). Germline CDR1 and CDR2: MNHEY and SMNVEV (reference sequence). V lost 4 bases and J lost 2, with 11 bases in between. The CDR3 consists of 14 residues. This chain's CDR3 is CASSWRDANTEAFF. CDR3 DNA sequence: TGTGCCAGCAGTTGGCGGGACGCTAACACTGAAGCTTTCTTT.

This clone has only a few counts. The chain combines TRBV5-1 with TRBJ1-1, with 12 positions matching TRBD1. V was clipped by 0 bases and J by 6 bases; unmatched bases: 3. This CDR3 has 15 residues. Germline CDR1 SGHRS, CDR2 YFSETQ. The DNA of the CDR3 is TGCGCCAGCAGCTTGGCGGGACAGGGGGCAGCTGAAGCTTTCTTT. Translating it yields CASSLAGQGAAEAFF.

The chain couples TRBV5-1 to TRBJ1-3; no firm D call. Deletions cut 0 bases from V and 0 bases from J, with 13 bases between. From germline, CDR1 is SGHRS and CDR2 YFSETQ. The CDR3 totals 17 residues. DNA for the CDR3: TGCGCCAGCAGCTTGGGGTCAATGAGGGTCTCTGGAAACACCATATATTTT. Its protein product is CASSLGSMRVSGNTIYF.

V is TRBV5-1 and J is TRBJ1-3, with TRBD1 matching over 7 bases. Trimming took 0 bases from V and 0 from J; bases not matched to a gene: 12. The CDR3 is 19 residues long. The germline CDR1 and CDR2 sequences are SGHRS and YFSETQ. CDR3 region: CASSLGTYPGQLSGNTIYF. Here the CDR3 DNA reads TGCGCCAGCAGCTTGGGGACATACCCGGGACAGCTCTCTGGAAACACCATATATTTT. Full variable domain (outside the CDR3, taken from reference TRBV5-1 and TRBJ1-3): KAGVTQTPRYLIKTRGQQVTLSCSPISGHRSVSWYQQTPGQGLQFLFEYFSETQRNKGNFPGRFSGRQFSNSRSEMNVSTLELGDSALYLCASSLGTYPGQLSGNTIYFGEGSWLTVV.

The CDR3 loop is CASSSPSAISGSWTDTQYF. Here the CDR3 DNA reads TGTGCCAGCAGCTCACCTAGCGCAATAAGCGGGAGTTGGACAGATACGCAGTATTTT. The chain joins TRBV7-6 to TRBJ2-3, with 8 bases lining up with TRBD2. The germline gives CDR1 SGHVS, CDR2 FNYEAQ. The CDR3 has 19 amino acids. Germline trimming cut 4 bases from V and 3 bases from J; bases unmatched to any gene: 18.

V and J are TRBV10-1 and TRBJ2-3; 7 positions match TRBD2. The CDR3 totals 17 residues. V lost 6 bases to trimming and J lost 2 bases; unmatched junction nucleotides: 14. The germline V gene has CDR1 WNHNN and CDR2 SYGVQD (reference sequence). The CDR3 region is CASRNDRAGPATDTQYF. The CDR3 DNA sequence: TGCGCCAGCAGAAACGATAGAGCGGGACCCGCCACAGATACGCAGTATTTT.

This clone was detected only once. The CDR3 nucleotides are TGTGCCTGGAGACCCCCTGGGCAGGTGGGCGGCTACACCTTC. This gives the protein CAWRPPGQVGGYTF. The V gene is TRBV30, the J gene TRBJ1-2; D call uncertain. The germline V and J ends were trimmed by 3 bases and 8 bases, with 19 bases remaining between them. The CDR3 totals 14 residues. CDR1 GTSNPN and CDR2 SVGIG come from the germline V gene (reference sequence).

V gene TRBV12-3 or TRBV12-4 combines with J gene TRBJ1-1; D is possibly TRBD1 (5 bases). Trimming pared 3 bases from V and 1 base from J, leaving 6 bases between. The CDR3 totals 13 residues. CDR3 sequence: CASSLGPNTEAFF. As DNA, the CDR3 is TGTGCCAGCAGTTTGGGGCCGAACACTGAAGCTTTCTTT.

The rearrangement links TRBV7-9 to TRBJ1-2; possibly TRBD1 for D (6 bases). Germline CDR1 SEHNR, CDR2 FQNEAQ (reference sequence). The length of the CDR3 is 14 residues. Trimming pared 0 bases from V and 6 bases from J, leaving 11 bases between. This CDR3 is CASSLAQGGHGYTF. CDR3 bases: TGTGCCAGCAGCTTAGCGCAAGGGGGTCATGGCTACACCTTC. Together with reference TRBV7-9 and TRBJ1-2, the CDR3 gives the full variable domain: DTGVSQNPRHKITKRGQNVTFRCDPISEHNRLYWYRQTLGQGPEFLTYFQNEAQLEKSRLLSDRFSAERPKGSFSTLEIQRTEQGDSAMYLCASSLAQGGHGYTFGSGTRLTVV.

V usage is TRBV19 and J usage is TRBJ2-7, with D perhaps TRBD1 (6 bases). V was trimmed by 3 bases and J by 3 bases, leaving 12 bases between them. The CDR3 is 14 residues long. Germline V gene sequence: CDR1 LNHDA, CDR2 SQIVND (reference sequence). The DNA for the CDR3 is TGTGCCAGTAGTATCCAGGGGATTTTCTACGAGCAGTACTTC. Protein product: CASSIQGIFYEQYF.

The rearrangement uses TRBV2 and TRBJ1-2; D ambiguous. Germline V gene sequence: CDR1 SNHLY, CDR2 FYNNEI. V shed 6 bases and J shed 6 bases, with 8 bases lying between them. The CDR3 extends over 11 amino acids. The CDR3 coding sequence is TGTGCCAGCAGCCGGGGTCATGGCTACACCTTC. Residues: CASSRGHGYTF.

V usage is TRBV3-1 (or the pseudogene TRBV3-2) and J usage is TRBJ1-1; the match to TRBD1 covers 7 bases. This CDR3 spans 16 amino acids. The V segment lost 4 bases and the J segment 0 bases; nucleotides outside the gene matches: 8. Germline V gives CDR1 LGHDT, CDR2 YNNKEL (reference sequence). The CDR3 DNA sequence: TGTGCCAGCAGCCCGACAGGGATAGATTTGAACACTGAAGCTTTCTTT. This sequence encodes CASSPTGIDLNTEAFF.

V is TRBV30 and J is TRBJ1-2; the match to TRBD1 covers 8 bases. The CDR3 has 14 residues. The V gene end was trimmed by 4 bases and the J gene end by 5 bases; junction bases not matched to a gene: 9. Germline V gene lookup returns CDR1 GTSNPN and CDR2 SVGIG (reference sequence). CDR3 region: CAWNNRGSLYGYTF. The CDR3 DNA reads TGTGCCTGGAATAACAGGGGGAGTTTATATGGCTACACCTTC.

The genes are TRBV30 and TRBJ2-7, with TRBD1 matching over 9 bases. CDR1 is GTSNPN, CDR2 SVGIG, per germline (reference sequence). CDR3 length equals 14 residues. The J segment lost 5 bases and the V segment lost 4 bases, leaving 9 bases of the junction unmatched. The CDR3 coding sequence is TGTGCCTGGAAATTCGGGACAGGGAAGAACGAGCAGTACTTC. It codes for CAWKFGTGKNEQYF.

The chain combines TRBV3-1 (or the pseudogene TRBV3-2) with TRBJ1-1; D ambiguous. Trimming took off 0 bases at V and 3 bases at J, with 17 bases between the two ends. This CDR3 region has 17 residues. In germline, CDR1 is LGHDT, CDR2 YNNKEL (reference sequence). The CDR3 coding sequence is TGTGCCAGCAGCCAAGATCAAGTTCCCGATGGGCACACTGAAGCTTTCTTT. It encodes CASSQDQVPDGHTEAFF.

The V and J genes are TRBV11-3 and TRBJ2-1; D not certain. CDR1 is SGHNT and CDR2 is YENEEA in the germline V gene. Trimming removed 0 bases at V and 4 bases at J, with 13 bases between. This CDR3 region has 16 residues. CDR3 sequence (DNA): TGTGCCAGCAGCTTAGATGGAACAGAAGGATACAATGAGCAGTTCTTC. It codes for CASSLDGTEGYNEQFF. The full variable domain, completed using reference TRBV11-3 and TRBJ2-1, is EAGVVQSPRYKIIEKKQPVAFWCNPISGHNTLYWYLQNLGQGPELLIRYENEEAVDDSQLPKDRFSAERLKGVDSTLKIQPAELGDSAVYLCASSLDGTEGYNEQFFGPGTRLTVL.

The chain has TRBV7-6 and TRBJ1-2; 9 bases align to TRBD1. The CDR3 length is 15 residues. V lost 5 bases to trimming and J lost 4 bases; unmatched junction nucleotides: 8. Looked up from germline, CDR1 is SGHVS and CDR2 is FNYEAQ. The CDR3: CASSPTDRGSYGYTF. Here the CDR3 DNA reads TGTGCCAGCAGCCCGACGGACAGGGGATCCTATGGCTACACCTTC.

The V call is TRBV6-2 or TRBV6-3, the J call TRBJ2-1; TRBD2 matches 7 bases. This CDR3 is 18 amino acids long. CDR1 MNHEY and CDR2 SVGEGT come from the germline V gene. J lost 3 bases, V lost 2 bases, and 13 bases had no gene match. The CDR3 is CASSYNPMSSGLYNEQFF. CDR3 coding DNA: TGTGCCAGCAGTTACAACCCAATGTCTAGCGGACTCTACAATGAGCAGTTCTTC.

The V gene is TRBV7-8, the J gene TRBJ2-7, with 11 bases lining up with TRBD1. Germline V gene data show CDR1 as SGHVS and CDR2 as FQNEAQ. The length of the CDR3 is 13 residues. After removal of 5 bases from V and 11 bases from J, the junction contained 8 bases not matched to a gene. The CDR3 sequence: CASSRTGGFFEYF. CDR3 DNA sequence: TGTGCCAGCAGCCGGACAGGGGGCTTTTTCGAGTACTTC.

The CDR3 nucleotides are TGCGCCAGCAGCTCGGCGGGGGGGCTGGGCACTGAAGCTTTCTTT. Protein product: CASSSAGGLGTEAFF. V and J are TRBV5-1 and TRBJ1-1, with a weak D call TRBD1 (6 bases). Trimming removed 3 bases at V and 4 bases at J, with 16 bases between. This CDR3 is built from 15 residues. Germline CDR1 reads SGHRS; CDR2 reads YFSETQ.

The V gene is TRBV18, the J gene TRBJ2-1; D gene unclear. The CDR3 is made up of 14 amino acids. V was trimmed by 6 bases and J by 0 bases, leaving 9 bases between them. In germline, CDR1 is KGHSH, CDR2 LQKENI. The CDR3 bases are TGTGCCAGCTCTCCCATGAGCTCCTACAATGAGCAGTTCTTC. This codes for CASSPMSSYNEQFF.

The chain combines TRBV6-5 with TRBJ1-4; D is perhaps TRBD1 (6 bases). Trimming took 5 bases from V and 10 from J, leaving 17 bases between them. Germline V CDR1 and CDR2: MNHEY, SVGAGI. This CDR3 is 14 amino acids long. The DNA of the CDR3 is TGTGCCAGCAGTCCGACAGGCCTGGCTGGAAAACTGTTTTTT. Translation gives CASSPTGLAGKLFF.

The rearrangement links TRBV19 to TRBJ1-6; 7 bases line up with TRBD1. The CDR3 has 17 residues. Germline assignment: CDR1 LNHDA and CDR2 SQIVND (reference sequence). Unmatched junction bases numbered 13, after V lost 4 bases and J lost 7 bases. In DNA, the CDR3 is TGTGCCAGTAGTAAGGGGGCGAATGTGGGTCGGAATTCACCCCTCCACTTT. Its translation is CASSKGANVGRNSPLHF.

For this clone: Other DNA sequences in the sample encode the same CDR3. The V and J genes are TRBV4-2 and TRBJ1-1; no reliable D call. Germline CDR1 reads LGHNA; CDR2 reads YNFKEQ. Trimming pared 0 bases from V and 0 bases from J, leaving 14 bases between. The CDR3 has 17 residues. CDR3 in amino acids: CASSQDWTGGLNTEAFF. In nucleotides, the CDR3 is TGTGCCAGCAGCCAAGACTGGACCGGAGGCTTGAACACTGAAGCTTTCTTT.